The 32 T cell receptor beta chains below were found in one sample sequenced in a study of T cell responses to AZD1222 COVID-19 vaccine. TCRdb's copy holds only in-frame clones and misses some; the assay was immunoSEQ multiplex PCR. The sample lists around 160,000 clones; 92% were seen once. Sequenced here: peripheral blood, sampled 28 days after the second AZD1222 dose. Receptor source: an adult who received the AZD1222 COVID-19 vaccine.

The chain links TRBV29-1 to TRBJ1-2; 8 nucleotides line up with TRBD1. J was trimmed by 7 bases and V by 1 base; bases with no gene match: 8. Germline-derived CDR1 and CDR2 are SQVTM and ANQGSEA. The CDR3 consists of 14 residues. The CDR3 reads CSVEGARTGLGYTF. CDR3 nucleotides: TGCAGCGTTGAAGGGGCCCGGACAGGGCTTGGCTACACCTTC.

The V call is TRBV4-2, the J call TRBJ2-2, with D perhaps matching TRBD1 or TRBD2 (5 bases each). The CDR3 has 14 amino acids. The germline CDR1 and CDR2 sequences are LGHNA and YNFKEQ. Trimming stripped 0 bases from V and 5 bases from J, with 7 bases between. The CDR3 sequence: CASSQDEGTGELFF. CDR3 DNA: TGTGCCAGCAGCCAAGACGAGGGGACCGGGGAGCTGTTTTTT.

CDR3 loop: CASSSGGGNPLSYEQYF. The DNA of the CDR3 is TGTGCCAGCAGTTCCGGTGGAGGGAATCCCCTCTCCTACGAGCAGTACTTC. This chain uses TRBV27 with TRBJ2-7, with D perhaps TRBD2 (6 bases). The V end was cut by 4 bases, the J end by 0 bases, with 19 bases between. Germline CDR1 is MNHEY and CDR2 is SMNVEV (reference sequence). This CDR3 has 17 residues.

The gene calls are TRBV29-1 and TRBJ2-1; D remains unclear. Trimming took 3 bases from V and 0 from J, leaving 9 bases between them. The CDR3 extends over 14 amino acids. Germline V gives CDR1 SQVTM, CDR2 ANQGSEA. Here the CDR3 DNA reads TGCAGCGTTGAGGGCGTGGACTCCTACAATGAGCAGTTCTTC. Its translation: CSVEGVDSYNEQFF.

The count of this clone is one. This chain joins TRBV20-1 and TRBJ1-2, with D maybe TRBD1 (5 bases). Trimming removed 8 bases at V and 8 bases at J, with 15 bases between. The CDR3 consists of 11 residues. The germline V gene has CDR1 DFQATT and CDR2 SNEGSKA (reference sequence). CDR3 in DNA: TGCAGTACTTTCCTGAGGGGAGGCTACACCTTC. It is translated as CSTFLRGGYTF.

This chain links TRBV7-2 with TRBJ1-5, with 9 positions matching TRBD1. The CDR3 loop spans 16 amino acids. V lost 5 bases, J lost 7 bases, and 12 bases stayed unmatched. The V gene's germline CDR1 is SGHTA and CDR2 FQGNSA. CDR3 nucleotide sequence: TGTGCCAGCAGCCCCGGGTACGGGACAGGGAGACAGCCCCAGCATTTT. Amino acid sequence: CASSPGYGTGRQPQHF. Full variable domain (remainder filled in from reference TRBV7-2 and TRBJ1-5): GAGVSQSPSNKVTEKGKDVELRCDPISGHTALYWYRQSLGQGLEFLIYFQGNSAPDKSGLPSDRFSAERTGGSVSTLTIQRTQQEDSAVYLCASSPGYGTGRQPQHFGDGTRLSIL.

The chain joins TRBV24-1 to TRBJ1-2; 7 nucleotides line up with TRBD1. The CDR3 is 14 amino acids. Losses at the gene ends were 5 bases for V and 8 bases for J; bases not matched to a gene: 10. CDR1 and CDR2 from the germline V gene are KGHDR and SFDVKD. This CDR3 reads CATSAGRGSGGYTF. CDR3 sequence (DNA): TGTGCCACCAGTGCCGGCAGGGGGTCGGGAGGCTACACCTTC.

This chain connects TRBV15 to TRBJ1-3, with D unclear. This CDR3 comprises 19 residues. The germline CDR1 and CDR2 sequences are LNHNV and YYDKDF (reference sequence). V was clipped by 0 bases and J by 0 bases, with 18 bases between them. The CDR3 bases are TGTGCCACCAGCAGAGATCTCGGCAGGTCCGATCGCTCTGGAAACACCATATATTTT. Amino acid sequence: CATSRDLGRSDRSGNTIYF. The variable domain in full, with the rest retrieved from reference TRBV15 and TRBJ1-3, is DAMVIQNPRYQVTQFGKPVTLSCSQTLNHNVMYWYQQKSSQAPKLLFHYYDKDFNNEADTPDNFQSRRPNTSFCFLDIRSPGLGDTAMYLCATSRDLGRSDRSGNTIYFGEGSWLTVV.

V is TRBV4-1 and J is TRBJ1-1, with D maybe TRBD1 (6 bases). The germline CDR1 and CDR2 sequences are MGHRA and YSYEKL. The CDR3 covers 15 residues. Trimming removed 1 base at V and 6 bases at J, with 15 bases between. CDR3 amino acids: CASSQGGGRVAEAFF. CDR3 nucleotides: TGCGCCAGCAGCCAAGGGGGGGGCCGAGTAGCTGAAGCTTTCTTT.

This clone was counted once. The chain has TRBV3-1 (or the pseudogene TRBV3-2) and TRBJ1-1; TRBD1 agrees at 7 bases. Germline values: CDR1 LGHDT, CDR2 YNNKEL (reference sequence). Trimming removed 3 bases from V and 8 bases from J; junction bases left unmatched: 3. CDR3 length: 12 residues. The CDR3 loop reads CASSHKTGEAFF. The DNA of the CDR3 is TGTGCCAGCAGCCACAAGACAGGGGAAGCTTTCTTT.

V is TRBV6-1 and J is TRBJ1-1; a possible D gene is TRBD1 (6 bases). V gave up 3 bases and J gave up 4 bases, with 18 bases separating them. This CDR3 region has 16 residues. Germline V gene data show CDR1 as MNHNS and CDR2 as SASEGT. CDR3 sequence reads: CASSEDLQGFSTEAFF. CDR3 sequence (DNA): TGTGCCAGCAGTGAGGACTTACAGGGTTTCAGCACTGAAGCTTTCTTT.

The chain joins TRBV28 to TRBJ1-4, with D perhaps TRBD1 (6 bases). Between the trimmed V and J ends, which lost 3 bases and 8 bases, there was a span of 13 bases. The CDR3 is 14 residues long. CDR1 is MDHEN and CDR2 is SYDVKM in the germline V gene. CDR3 in amino acids: CASSLRGGAEKLFF. The CDR3 bases are TGTGCCAGCAGTTTGAGAGGGGGTGCGGAAAAACTGTTTTTT.

The genes are TRBV7-8 and TRBJ1-6; 7 bases match TRBD1. The germline gives CDR1 SGHVS, CDR2 FQNEAQ. V dropped 1 base and J dropped 9; count of bases not matched to a gene: 12. The CDR3 totals 17 residues. In nucleotides, the CDR3 is TGTGCCAGCAGCTTAGAGTTAGCAGGGACAGAGATTTCACCCCTCCACTTT. This translates into CASSLELAGTEISPLHF.

This clone appeared a single time. The chain combines TRBV27 with TRBJ1-6; D uncertain. From germline, CDR1 is MNHEY and CDR2 SMNVEV (reference sequence). The CDR3 contains 13 residues. V was shortened by 3 bases and J by 10 bases, with 10 bases between the two germline ends. The chain's CDR3 is CASSLAPSSPLHF. CDR3 nucleotides: TGTGCCAGCAGTTTGGCCCCCAGCTCACCCCTCCACTTT.

The table lists this clone with a count of one. The J gene is TRBJ1-1, the V gene TRBV2, with D unclear. Trimming removed 3 bases from V and 0 bases from J, with 20 bases in between. The CDR3 loop spans 18 amino acids. CDR1 SNHLY and CDR2 FYNNEI come from the germline V gene. CDR3 residues: CASSEAIHRAELNTEAFF. CDR3 nucleotide sequence: TGTGCCAGCAGTGAGGCGATTCACCGGGCCGAGCTGAACACTGAAGCTTTCTTT.

This rearrangement joins TRBV7-2 to TRBJ1-3; 7 bases agree with TRBD1. With V trimmed by 1 base and J by 4 bases, 7 bases remained unmatched. CDR1 and CDR2 from the germline V gene are SGHTA and FQGNSA. CDR3 length: 16 amino acids. CDR3: CASSLGAGGSGNTIYF. For the CDR3, the DNA is TGTGCCAGCAGCTTAGGGGCAGGGGGATCAGGAAACACCATATATTTT.

This clone appeared a single time. The V gene is TRBV27, the J gene TRBJ1-1; D gene ambiguous. Trimming took off 2 bases at V and 1 base at J, with 8 bases between the two ends. Germline V gives CDR1 MNHEY, CDR2 SMNVEV (reference sequence). CDR3 length: 14 amino acids. The chain's CDR3 is CASSLGSWNTEAFF. CDR3 bases: TGTGCCAGCAGTTTAGGGTCGTGGAACACTGAAGCTTTCTTT.

The chain joins TRBV10-3 to TRBJ2-1; weak D call: TRBD1 (6 bases). V was cut by 0 bases and J by 8 bases, with 17 bases left in between. The length of the CDR3 is 16 residues. Germline assignment: CDR1 ENHRY and CDR2 SYGVKD. CDR3 coding DNA: TGTGCCATCAGTGAGTCTGATGGGACAACATTCCATGAGCAGTTCTTC. Its translation is CAISESDGTTFHEQFF.

V gene TRBV5-1 combines with J gene TRBJ1-2; D possibly corresponds to TRBD1 (5 bases). V lost 4 bases and J 1 base, leaving 20 bases between the germline ends. The CDR3 loop spans 17 amino acids. Per the germline V gene, CDR1 is SGHRS and CDR2 is YFSETQ. The DNA for the CDR3 is TGCGCCAGCAGCCTGAATGGGGGGTGGCAGAGTAACTATGGCTACACCTTC. This translates into CASSLNGGWQSNYGYTF.

The V and J genes are TRBV20-1 and TRBJ2-5; D not resolved. Germline assignment: CDR1 DFQATT and CDR2 SNEGSKA (reference sequence). This CDR3 region has 11 residues. V lost 4 bases to trimming and J lost 5 bases, with 8 bases between them. CDR3 sequence reads: CSATWRETQYF. CDR3 DNA: TGCAGTGCTACTTGGCGGGAGACCCAGTACTTC.

The rearrangement uses TRBV4-1 and TRBJ2-7, with a possible D match to TRBD1 (6 bases). The CDR3 is 13 amino acids. Germline V lookup: CDR1 MGHRA, CDR2 YSYEKL. The V end lost 5 bases, the J end lost 5 bases, and 13 bases lay between the germline ends. CDR3 protein: CASSSTGFDEQYF. CDR3 in DNA: TGCGCCAGCAGCTCTACAGGGTTCGACGAGCAGTACTTC.

The V call is TRBV5-1, the J call TRBJ1-1; D possibly corresponds to TRBD1 (5 bases). V gave up 0 bases and J gave up 5 bases, with 11 bases separating them. The CDR3 is 14 residues long. Germline loops: CDR1 SGHRS, CDR2 YFSETQ. CDR3 amino acids: CASSLAGGMTEAFF. CDR3 DNA: TGCGCCAGCAGCTTGGCGGGGGGGATGACTGAAGCTTTCTTT.

The chain recombines TRBV7-2 with TRBJ2-1, with 15 nucleotides matching TRBD2. The V segment lost 6 bases and the J segment 6 bases; nucleotides outside the gene matches: 15. The CDR3 runs to 19 residues. Germline loops: CDR1 SGHTA, CDR2 FQGNSA. The CDR3 spells CASSLPPGLAGGGANEQFF. DNA of the CDR3: TGTGCCAGCAGTCTACCTCCGGGACTAGCGGGAGGCGGGGCCAATGAGCAGTTCTTC. Full variable domain (outside the CDR3, taken from reference TRBV7-2 and TRBJ2-1): GAGVSQSPSNKVTEKGKDVELRCDPISGHTALYWYRQSLGQGLEFLIYFQGNSAPDKSGLPSDRFSAERTGGSVSTLTIQRTQQEDSAVYLCASSLPPGLAGGGANEQFFGPGTRLTVL.

This rearrangement joins TRBV5-4 to TRBJ2-3, with unresolved D. This CDR3 comprises 15 residues. Per germline, CDR1 SGHNT and CDR2 YYREEE (reference sequence). V was shortened by 4 bases and J by 1 base, with 13 bases between the two germline ends. CDR3 sequence reads: CASSPRSARTDTQYF. Here the CDR3 DNA reads TGTGCCAGCAGCCCCCGGTCCGCCCGCACAGATACGCAGTATTTT.

This chain uses TRBV5-8 with TRBJ2-7; possibly TRBD2 for D (5 bases). This CDR3 contains 12 residues. The germline gives CDR1 SGHTS, CDR2 YDEGEE. V lost 4 bases to trimming and J lost 2 bases, with 7 bases between them. CDR3 protein: CASSPGTYEQYF. The CDR3 nucleotides are TGTGCCAGCAGCCCGGGGACCTACGAGCAGTACTTC.

The chain recombines TRBV27 with TRBJ1-5, with D tentatively TRBD1 (6 bases). The CDR3 covers 14 residues. V was shortened by 3 bases and J by 8 bases, with 14 bases between the two germline ends. CDR1 is MNHEY and CDR2 is SMNVEV in the germline V gene (reference sequence). This CDR3 reads CASSFSRGIEPQHF. The CDR3 nucleotides read TGTGCCAGCAGTTTCTCCAGGGGAATAGAGCCCCAGCATTTT.

This chain connects TRBV7-9 to TRBJ2-7; TRBD1 aligns across 8 bases. This CDR3 comprises 11 residues. The germline V gene has CDR1 SEHNR and CDR2 FQNEAQ (reference sequence). The V segment lost 6 bases and the J segment 12 bases; nucleotides outside the gene matches: 7. The CDR3 sequence: CASSSDRDMYF. The CDR3 DNA sequence: TGTGCCAGCAGTTCGGACAGGGACATGTACTTC.

The chain carries TRBV9 and TRBJ1-6; D is uncertain. The CDR3 is 13 residues long. V gave up 3 bases and J gave up 10 bases, with 11 bases separating them. CDR1 SGDLS and CDR2 YYNGEE come from the germline V gene. The CDR3 here is CASSGAGGSPLHF. In nucleotides, the CDR3 is TGTGCCAGCAGCGGGGCAGGAGGGTCACCCCTCCACTTT.

The rearrangement links TRBV28 to TRBJ2-3; 8 bases map to TRBD1. V trimming: 6 bases; J trimming: 2 bases; junction bases outside the gene matches: 7. Germline loops: CDR1 MDHEN, CDR2 SYDVKM. The CDR3 length is 15 residues. The CDR3 DNA is TGTGCCAGCAGCCTTGGGGGACAGGACACAGATACGCAGTATTTT. It codes for CASSLGGQDTDTQYF.

This clone showed up just once. V gene TRBV27 combines with J gene TRBJ1-1; D might be TRBD1 (5 bases). This CDR3 is built from 13 residues. CDR1 and CDR2 (germline): MNHEY, SMNVEV (reference sequence). Trimming cost V 8 bases and J 6 bases, with 16 bases left between them. DNA of the CDR3: TGTGCCAGCGGGGCCCTACTTGGGGCTGAAGCTTTCTTT. It codes for CASGALLGAEAFF.

The V call is TRBV29-1, the J call TRBJ1-1; no clear D gene. This CDR3 has 13 amino acids. CDR1 is SQVTM and CDR2 is ANQGSEA in the germline V gene. Trimming pared 6 bases from V and 0 bases from J, leaving 11 bases between. Here the CDR3 reads CSVQGPLNTEAFF. CDR3 nucleotide sequence: TGCAGCGTCCAAGGACCCTTGAACACTGAAGCTTTCTTT.

This clone was recorded once. V and J are TRBV6-6 and TRBJ1-1, with a tentative D call TRBD1 (5 bases). Trimming took 5 bases from V and 3 from J, leaving 10 bases between them. Germline V gene data show CDR1 as MNHNY and CDR2 as SVGAGI (reference sequence). This CDR3 spans 13 amino acids. CDR3 in amino acids: CASSRDADTEAFF. DNA for the CDR3: TGTGCCAGCAGTCGGGACGCAGACACTGAAGCTTTCTTT.